Below are 31 T cell receptor beta chains sequenced from a single sample in a study of human T cells and chemical hapten exposure. Time point: patch test 3, about 24 weeks after DPC sensitization. The sample's treatment: therapeutic diphenylcyclopropenone sensitization with weekly scalp DPC. One entry per CDR3 protein results from TCRdb running MiXCR on the RACE reads. The data contain 55,000 to 75,000 distinct CDR3 sequences, roughly an eighth of them singletons. The sequenced sample was whole blood, obtained in connection with sensitization to the hapten diphenylcyclopropenone (DPC). The receptor set was obtained from a man younger than 45 with alopecia areata. Some clones in this sample may be carry-over from other donors' samples.

This clonotype was counted at least ten times. The junction differs from germline at one of its ends, possibly a read error. The chain uses TRBV29-1 and TRBJ1-2, with D unresolved. CDR3 size: 8 residues. The germline V gene has CDR1 SQVTM and CDR2 ANQGSEA. The chain's CDR3 is CSVQESHF. CDR3 sequence (DNA): TGCAGCGTTCAGGAATCACACTTC.

This clonotype showed up many times. The chain combines TRBV4-1 with TRBJ2-7; D might be TRBD1 (6 bases). The CDR3 length is 16 residues. The germline V gene has CDR1 MGHRA and CDR2 YSYEKL. V was pared by 0 bases and J by 0 bases, with 12 bases between. CDR3 sequence (DNA): TGCGCCAGCAGCCAAGAGGCACAGGGTAACTCCTACGAGCAGTACTTC. Its protein product is CASSQEAQGNSYEQYF.

The V and J genes are TRBV29-1 and TRBJ1-5, with 8 bases identical to TRBD1. The CDR3 is 15 amino acids. Trimming removed 4 bases from V and 0 bases from J; junction bases left unmatched: 5. In germline, CDR1 is SQVTM, CDR2 ANQGSEA. For the CDR3, the DNA is TGCAGCGTTGCGGCAGGGGGCCATAGCAATCAGCCCCAGCATTTT. This gives the protein CSVAAGGHSNQPQHF.

V gene TRBV7-2 combines with J gene TRBJ2-5, with 7 bases matching TRBD1. CDR1 and CDR2 from the germline V gene are SGHTA and FQGNSA. Trimming cost V 5 bases and J 3 bases; bases outside gene matches: 6. The CDR3 length is 14 residues. CDR3 amino acids: CASSLGTAEETQYF. CDR3 DNA sequence: TGTGCCAGCAGCCTCGGGACAGCCGAAGAGACCCAGTACTTC.

This clonotype has a handful of counts. The rearrangement joins TRBV13 to TRBJ1-1, with 7 nucleotides matching TRBD1. The CDR3 length is 17 residues. V lost 1 base, J lost 3 bases, and 11 bases stayed unmatched. In germline, CDR1 is PRHDT, CDR2 FYEKMQ (reference sequence). The CDR3 reads CASSLAPGTAPYTEAFF. The CDR3 DNA sequence: TGTGCCAGCAGCTTAGCCCCCGGGACAGCCCCGTACACTGAAGCTTTCTTT.

This clonotype was seen a few times. The gene calls are TRBV28 and TRBJ2-7; 9 nucleotides match TRBD2. CDR3 length: 16 amino acids. Per germline, CDR1 MDHEN and CDR2 SYDVKM. V gave up 2 bases and J gave up 1 base; unmatched junction bases: 6. The CDR3 nucleotides are TGTGCCAGCAGTTTAACAGCGGGGGGACAATCCTACGAGCAGTACTTC. This translates into CASSLTAGGQSYEQYF.

This clonotype occurred many times. The genes are TRBV27 and TRBJ2-5; 8 nucleotides align to TRBD2. The germline gives CDR1 MNHEY, CDR2 SMNVEV (reference sequence). The CDR3 is 17 amino acids. V trimming: 8 bases; J trimming: 0 bases; junction bases outside the gene matches: 14. The CDR3 sequence is CASSPLWSGGYQETQYF. CDR3 sequence (DNA): TGTGCCAGCTCCCCCCTGTGGAGCGGGGGATACCAAGAGACCCAGTACTTC.

The V and J genes are TRBV7-9 and TRBJ2-7; 7 nucleotides agree with TRBD2. The CDR3 has 15 amino acids. V shed 5 bases, J shed 1 base, and the junction held 8 bases outside the gene matches. Germline V gene sequence: CDR1 SEHNR, CDR2 FQNEAQ (reference sequence). The CDR3 coding sequence is TGTGCCAGCAGCCCCCCTGGGGAGGGGTCCTACGAGCAGTACTTC. Its protein is CASSPPGEGSYEQYF.

The genes are TRBV7-2 and TRBJ2-5; 8 bases are shared with TRBD2. V dropped 5 bases and J dropped 3; count of bases not matched to a gene: 5. This CDR3 has 14 residues. Germline loops: CDR1 SGHTA, CDR2 FQGNSA. The DNA of the CDR3 is TGTGCCAGCAGCGGAGGGGGACTAGAAGAGACCCAGTACTTC. Translated: CASSGGGLEETQYF.

This clonotype was found many times. The chain links TRBV20-1 to TRBJ2-7; TRBD1 agrees at 8 bases. Per germline, CDR1 DFQATT and CDR2 SNEGSKA (reference sequence). V lost 6 bases to trimming and J lost 4 bases; unmatched junction nucleotides: 11. The CDR3 spans 14 residues. The chain's CDR3 is CSARPGTGDYEQYF. CDR3 bases: TGCAGTGCAAGGCCGGGGACAGGTGATTACGAGCAGTACTTC.

The V and J genes are TRBV20-1 and TRBJ1-2; unclear D gene. Trimming shortened V by 0 bases and J by 1 base, and 12 bases separated the two germline ends. Germline V CDR1 and CDR2: DFQATT, SNEGSKA (reference sequence). This CDR3 has 15 residues. CDR3 sequence (DNA): TGCAGTGCTAGAGATTTGGCGGGGATTAACTATGGCTACACCTTC. This gives the protein CSARDLAGINYGYTF.

This clonotype was counted at least ten times. This sequence joins TRBV5-4 and TRBJ2-7; 8 bases agree with TRBD1. The germline CDR1 and CDR2 sequences are SGHNT and YYREEE (reference sequence). The CDR3 extends over 14 amino acids. J lost 2 bases, V lost 6 bases, and 7 bases had no gene match. The CDR3: CASNSGGDPYEQYF. The CDR3 DNA reads as TGTGCCAGCAACTCAGGGGGCGACCCCTACGAGCAGTACTTC.

This clonotype came up many times. The rearrangement joins TRBV10-3 to TRBJ1-1, with 9 nucleotides matching TRBD1. V lost 6 bases to trimming and J lost 4 bases; unmatched junction nucleotides: 3. The CDR3 has 13 residues. Germline V gene lookup returns CDR1 ENHRY and CDR2 SYGVKD. The CDR3 nucleotides read TGTGCCATCAGACTGACAGGGGGCACTGAAGCTTTCTTT. Translated: CAIRLTGGTEAFF.

This clonotype was recorded many times. DNA for the CDR3: TGTGCCTGGAGTGTATCGGGGCTTGAGACCCAGTACTTC. This sequence encodes CAWSVSGLETQYF. V gene TRBV30 combines with J gene TRBJ2-5; D is possibly TRBD1 or TRBD2 (5 bases each). Germline loops: CDR1 GTSNPN, CDR2 SVGIG (reference sequence). V gave up 0 bases and J gave up 5 bases, with 10 bases separating them. The CDR3 is 13 residues long.

This clonotype showed up just a few times. This chain joins TRBV29-1 and TRBJ1-1; D possibly corresponds to TRBD1 (5 bases). Germline V gives CDR1 SQVTM, CDR2 ANQGSEA. The V end was cut by 4 bases, the J end by 0 bases, with 9 bases between. The CDR3 spans 13 residues. CDR3 in DNA: TGCAGCGTTGGACCGGGGGTGAACACTGAAGCTTTCTTT. The encoded protein is CSVGPGVNTEAFF.

The chain couples TRBV10-3 to TRBJ2-7; 9 positions agree with TRBD1. After removal of 4 bases from V and 5 bases from J, the junction contained 12 bases not matched to a gene. This CDR3 is 16 amino acids long. CDR1 and CDR2 from the germline V gene are ENHRY and SYGVKD. For the CDR3, the DNA is TGTGCCATCAGTGCACTACAAGAGACAGGGGGGAACGAGCAGTACTTC. As protein: CAISALQETGGNEQYF.

The gene calls are TRBV18 and TRBJ1-5, with TRBD1 matching 7 bases. The J segment lost 0 bases and the V segment lost 3 bases, leaving 2 bases of the junction unmatched. CDR1 and CDR2 from the germline V gene are KGHSH and LQKENI. There are 15 residues in the CDR3. CDR3 in DNA: TGTGCCAGCTCACCGGGACAGTATAGCAATCAGCCCCAGCATTTT. It encodes CASSPGQYSNQPQHF.

This clonotype was counted ten times or more. The chain joins TRBV28 to TRBJ1-1; a weak D match, TRBD1 (6 bases). CDR1 is MDHEN and CDR2 is SYDVKM in the germline V gene. Trimming left V 2 bases short and J 6 bases short, with 13 bases between. The CDR3 is 14 residues long. For the CDR3, the DNA is TGTGCCAGCAGTTTAGGGGGCAGTCGGCCTGAAGCTTTCTTT. Protein: CASSLGGSRPEAFF.

There are a few counts of this clonotype. The chain combines TRBV15 with TRBJ1-5; 9 bases agree with TRBD1. Looked up from germline, CDR1 is LNHNV and CDR2 is YYDKDF (reference sequence). This CDR3 has 16 residues. V dropped 7 bases and J dropped 3; count of bases not matched to a gene: 10. CDR3: CATNKRTGDFNQPQHF. CDR3 DNA sequence: TGTGCCACCAACAAAAGGACAGGGGACTTCAATCAGCCCCAGCATTTT.

This clonotype was seen many times. CDR3 nucleotides: TGTGCCAGCAGTTGGGGGGACAGGGAGGAGCAGTATTTT. Encoded protein: CASSWGDREEQYF. This chain links TRBV6-5 with TRBJ2-3, with TRBD1 identical over 9 bases. The CDR3 runs to 13 residues. Per the germline V gene, CDR1 is MNHEY and CDR2 is SVGAGI. After removal of 4 bases from V and 11 bases from J, the junction contained 7 bases not matched to a gene.

In its sample, this clonotype was seen a few times. The chain is built from TRBV10-3 and TRBJ1-6; D is undetermined. V lost 4 bases, J lost 10 bases, and 11 bases lay in between. From germline, CDR1 is ENHRY and CDR2 SYGVKD. The CDR3 extends over 13 amino acids. The CDR3 protein is CAISVEVGSPLHF. The CDR3 nucleotides read TGTGCCATCAGTGTTGAGGTCGGGTCACCCCTCCACTTT.

This clonotype was observed a handful of times. The J gene is TRBJ1-3, the V gene TRBV7-2, with 10 bases that match TRBD1. The ends lost 4 bases at V and 4 bases at J; junction bases unmatched: 4. CDR1 is SGHTA and CDR2 is FQGNSA in the germline V gene. The CDR3 extends over 15 amino acids. CDR3: CASSSTGGAGNTIYF. CDR3 sequence (DNA): TGTGCCAGCAGCTCGACAGGGGGCGCCGGAAACACCATATATTTT.

This clonotype was seen at least ten times. CDR3 bases: TGTGCCAGCACCTTTCCTAACAGGCAAGAGACCCAGTACTTC. Amino acid sequence: CASTFPNRQETQYF. V usage is TRBV6-2 or TRBV6-3 and J usage is TRBJ2-5; maybe TRBD1 (5 bases). V gave up 7 bases and J gave up 2 bases, with 14 bases separating them. Looked up from germline, CDR1 is MNHEY and CDR2 is SVGEGT. There are 14 residues in the CDR3.

This clonotype has a single count. This chain uses TRBV6-2 or TRBV6-3 with TRBJ2-7; D is uncertain. Between the trimmed V and J ends, which lost 5 bases and 3 bases, there was a span of 8 bases. Per germline, CDR1 MNHEY and CDR2 SVGEGT. The length of the CDR3 is 12 residues. The CDR3, as DNA: TGTGCCAGCAGTCGTAACCGCTACGAGCAGTACTTC. Translated, it gives CASSRNRYEQYF.

This clonotype was detected many times. This rearrangement joins TRBV2 to TRBJ2-3; TRBD2 matches at 12 bases. The germline CDR1 and CDR2 sequences are SNHLY and FYNNEI. The CDR3 loop spans 15 amino acids. V lost 8 bases to trimming and J lost 3 bases; unmatched junction nucleotides: 6. The CDR3 bases are TGTGCCAGCGGGCAGACTAGCGGGGGAACAGATACGCAGTATTTT. This codes for CASGQTSGGTDTQYF.

The chain combines TRBV28 with TRBJ2-2, with D perhaps TRBD1 or TRBD2 (5 bases each). V was shortened by 2 bases and J by 0 bases, with 10 bases between the two germline ends. CDR3 length: 16 amino acids. Germline loops: CDR1 MDHEN, CDR2 SYDVKM. The chain's CDR3 is CASSLPGPPNTGELFF. CDR3 DNA: TGTGCCAGCAGTTTACCGGGACCTCCGAACACCGGGGAGCTGTTTTTT.

Many counts were recorded for this clonotype. The genes are TRBV10-3 and TRBJ2-3; 8 bases map to TRBD2. Looked up from germline, CDR1 is ENHRY and CDR2 is SYGVKD. Trimming cost V 6 bases and J 1 base; bases outside gene matches: 3. The CDR3 is made up of 14 amino acids. This chain's CDR3 is CAIRKTSGTDTQYF. The CDR3, as DNA: TGTGCCATCAGGAAGACTAGCGGCACAGATACGCAGTATTTT.

This clonotype was detected a few times. The rearrangement uses TRBV20-1 and TRBJ2-2, with TRBD1 matching over 7 bases. Germline CDR1 and CDR2: DFQATT and SNEGSKA (reference sequence). The CDR3 has 15 residues. Trimming removed 5 bases from V and 0 bases from J; junction bases left unmatched: 6. The CDR3 sequence is CSAGPGTANTGELFF. The CDR3 DNA reads as TGCAGTGCTGGCCCCGGGACAGCGAACACCGGGGAGCTGTTTTTT.

J is TRBJ2-3 and V is TRBV12-3 or TRBV12-4, with 12 bases aligning to TRBD2. With 6 bases clipped from V and 1 base from J, the junction kept 14 bases outside the gene matches. The CDR3 runs to 19 residues. DNA of the CDR3: TGTGCCAGCAGCCCTACCCGCATACTAGCGGGGGGCCGCACAGATACGCAGTATTTT. It yields the protein CASSPTRILAGGRTDTQYF.

This clonotype has more than one count but fewer than ten. The V and J genes are TRBV29-1 and TRBJ2-7; D is possibly TRBD2 (6 bases). The CDR3 consists of 14 residues. Trimming removed 1 base from V and 5 bases from J, with 15 bases in between. The germline V gene encodes CDR1 SQVTM and CDR2 ANQGSEA. CDR3 residues: CSVEGRGENHEQYF. CDR3 nucleotide sequence: TGCAGCGTTGAAGGGAGGGGAGAGAACCACGAGCAGTACTTC.

The J gene is TRBJ2-7, the V gene TRBV10-3, with a tentative D call TRBD2 (5 bases). CDR3 length equals 11 residues. Germline V gives CDR1 ENHRY, CDR2 SYGVKD. V was shortened by 8 bases and J by 1 base, with 6 bases between the two germline ends. The CDR3 coding sequence is TGTGCCATCGGAGGTTCCTACGAGCAGTACTTC. The encoded protein is CAIGGSYEQYF.